The TCR beta chain under discussion was sequenced for a study of T cells in Graves' hyperthyroidism and ophthalmopathy. TCR beta CDR3 sequences were amplified from RNA transcripts. HTBI primers were employed in a first-round RT-PCR of the TCR CDR3. TCRdb analysed the multiplex PCR reads with MiXCR anew, one entry per CDR3 protein. The sample includes some 560,000 distinct CDR3 sequences, 15% to 18% of them seen just once. It was considered stable Graves' hyperthyroidism when ophthalmopathy did not progress within 18 months. The study enrolled patients aged 18 to 65 with newly diagnosed hyperthyroidism of under 2 months' duration. Researchers barred patients who had uncontrolled infection, other autoimmune disease, pregnancy or lactation. This clonotype has just a few counts. Its specificity is not known. The germline V gene has CDR1 DFQATT and CDR2 SNEGSKA (reference sequence). This CDR3 comprises 15 residues. V dropped 6 bases and J dropped 0; count of bases not matched to a gene: 8.

Findings and limits, study-wide: Blood also showed most of the thyroid clonotypes that were expanded above 0.001.

The chain combines TRBV20-1 with TRBJ2-7; TRBD2 matches at 10 bases. Specimen: blood. This sequence was found in a woman in her twenties or thirties with Graves' hyperthyroidism. In DNA form, the CDR3 reads TGCAGTGCCCGATTCGGGACTAGCGACTCCTACGAGCAGTACTTC. This encodes CSARFGTSDSYEQYF.